These T cell receptor beta chains were read from a single sample in a study of T cell responses to AZD1222 COVID-19 vaccine. Measured with immunoSEQ multiplex PCR; TCRdb has only the in-frame clones, and not every one. The sample contains 150,000 to 200,000 clones, roughly 94% of which appear only once. The material sequenced was peripheral blood, taken 28 days after the second AZD1222 dose. The receptors derive from an adult who received the AZD1222 COVID-19 vaccine. Both conserved end residues are part of each CDR3. Each record gives: J gene, clone size, V gene, D gene, CDR3 DNA, CDR3 protein. A D gene is named only where the DNA matches it firmly. Clone size is given for some rows only: seen once, a few or many times, or a class if the clone is expanded.

j_call: TRBJ2-7; clone_size: once; v_call: TRBV6-5; d_call: .; cdr3_nt: TGTGCCAGCAGCCCCGCCTACGAGCAGTACTTC; cdr3_aa: CASSPAYEQYF
j_call: TRBJ1-4; clone_size: .; v_call: TRBV27; d_call: .; cdr3_nt: TGTGCCAGCAGTTTACTTCACAACCCTAATGAAAAACTGTTTTTT; cdr3_aa: CASSLLHNPNEKLFF
j_call: TRBJ2-6; clone_size: .; v_call: TRBV7-2; d_call: .; cdr3_nt: TGTGCCAGCAGCTTAGGGGTTGGGGCCAACGTCCTGACTTTC; cdr3_aa: CASSLGVGANVLTF
j_call: TRBJ2-3; clone_size: .; v_call: TRBV30; d_call: TRBD2; cdr3_nt: TGTGCCGGGACTTTCGGGACTAGTTGGGCGCAGTATTTT; cdr3_aa: CAGTFGTSWAQYF
j_call: TRBJ1-2; clone_size: .; v_call: TRBV5-1; d_call: .; cdr3_nt: TGCGCCAGCAGCTTGGATGGGAGTAACTATGGCTACACCTTC; cdr3_aa: CASSLDGSNYGYTF
j_call: TRBJ1-2; clone_size: .; v_call: TRBV19; d_call: TRBD1; cdr3_nt: TGTGCCAGTAGCCCATCTGGGGGACAGGGGGCAATCTATGGCTACACCTTC; cdr3_aa: CASSPSGGQGAIYGYTF
j_call: TRBJ2-1; clone_size: .; v_call: TRBV5-6; d_call: TRBD1; cdr3_nt: TGTGCCAGCAGCCATCCGGACAGGGGAGTAAATGCCTACAATGAGCAGTTCTTC; cdr3_aa: CASSHPDRGVNAYNEQFF
j_call: TRBJ1-5; clone_size: .; v_call: TRBV19; d_call: .; cdr3_nt: TGTGCCAGTAGTATACAGTGGGATCAGCCCCAGCATTTT; cdr3_aa: CASSIQWDQPQHF
j_call: TRBJ1-1; clone_size: .; v_call: TRBV24-1; d_call: .; cdr3_nt: TGTGCCACCAGTGACCCGGACACTGAAGCTTTCTTT; cdr3_aa: CATSDPDTEAFF
j_call: TRBJ2-5; clone_size: .; v_call: TRBV7-8; d_call: .; cdr3_nt: TGTGCCAGCAGCTCCGGGGCGGAGACCCAGTACTTC; cdr3_aa: CASSSGAETQYF
j_call: TRBJ1-5; clone_size: .; v_call: TRBV5-1; d_call: TRBD1; cdr3_nt: TGCGCCAGCAGCTTGTTTACAGGGGGAGGTCAGCCCCAGCATTTT; cdr3_aa: CASSLFTGGGQPQHF
j_call: TRBJ2-1; clone_size: .; v_call: TRBV3-1/TRBV3-2; d_call: TRBD2; cdr3_nt: TGTGCCAGCAGCCAACCGGGTGCGGGAGGTGAGTTCTTC; cdr3_aa: CASSQPGAGGEFF
j_call: TRBJ2-5; clone_size: .; v_call: TRBV3-1/TRBV3-2; d_call: .; cdr3_nt: TGTGCCAGCAGACAGAGGAATCAAGAGACCCAGTACTTC; cdr3_aa: CASRQRNQETQYF
j_call: TRBJ1-1; clone_size: .; v_call: TRBV6-5; d_call: .; cdr3_nt: TGTGCCAGCAGTTACCCACGAGCTTTCTTT; cdr3_aa: CASSYPRAFF
j_call: TRBJ1-2; clone_size: .; v_call: TRBV30; d_call: .; cdr3_nt: TGTGCCTGGAGTCCGGTTGAGGTAGTGGCTTTAGACTATGGCTACACCTTC; cdr3_aa: CAWSPVEVVALDYGYTF
j_call: TRBJ2-1; clone_size: .; v_call: TRBV9; d_call: TRBD2; cdr3_nt: TGTGCCAGCAGCCTCTCGGGACTAGCTTACAATGAGCAGTTCTTC; cdr3_aa: CASSLSGLAYNEQFF
j_call: TRBJ1-2; clone_size: .; v_call: TRBV6-2/TRBV6-3; d_call: .; cdr3_nt: TGTGCCAGCAGCCCGGGACGGAACTATGGCTACACCTTC; cdr3_aa: CASSPGRNYGYTF
j_call: TRBJ2-2; clone_size: .; v_call: TRBV6-5; d_call: .; cdr3_nt: TGTGCCAGCAGCCAGGGAAGAAACACCGGGGAGCTGTTTTTT; cdr3_aa: CASSQGRNTGELFF
j_call: TRBJ2-3; clone_size: .; v_call: TRBV11-2; d_call: TRBD2; cdr3_nt: TGTGCCAGCAGCCCAGGGGTCCTTAGCGGGAGGCTCCCCACAGATACGCAGTATTTT; cdr3_aa: CASSPGVLSGRLPTDTQYF
j_call: TRBJ2-3; clone_size: .; v_call: TRBV9; d_call: TRBD2; cdr3_nt: TGTGCCAGCAGCGTAGCGGGAGGACCTTCGGATACGCAGTATTTT; cdr3_aa: CASSVAGGPSDTQYF
j_call: TRBJ1-3; clone_size: .; v_call: TRBV5-1; d_call: .; cdr3_nt: TGCGCCAGCAAAGAGGCCTCTGGAAACACCATATATTTT; cdr3_aa: CASKEASGNTIYF
j_call: TRBJ2-2; clone_size: .; v_call: TRBV7-9; d_call: .; cdr3_nt: TGTGCCAGCAGCTTAAGGGGGATCGCGAACACCGGGGAGCTGTTTTTT; cdr3_aa: CASSLRGIANTGELFF
j_call: TRBJ2-5; clone_size: .; v_call: TRBV28; d_call: .; cdr3_nt: TGTGCCAGCAGTGACCGGGGGAGGGAGACCCAGTACTTC; cdr3_aa: CASSDRGRETQYF
j_call: TRBJ1-4; clone_size: .; v_call: TRBV18; d_call: TRBD1; cdr3_nt: TGTGCCAGCTCACCGAACAGGGGCGGTGGAGATGAAAAACTGTTTTTT; cdr3_aa: CASSPNRGGGDEKLFF
j_call: TRBJ1-1; clone_size: .; v_call: TRBV2; d_call: .; cdr3_nt: TGTGCCAGCAGTTGGACGGAGTTTGAAGCTTTCTTT; cdr3_aa: CASSWTEFEAFF
j_call: TRBJ2-1; clone_size: .; v_call: TRBV7-3; d_call: TRBD1; cdr3_nt: TGTGCCAGCAGCTTAATCCCCCAGGGGGCATCGGGGTACAATGAGCAGTTCTTC; cdr3_aa: CASSLIPQGASGYNEQFF
j_call: TRBJ2-1; clone_size: .; v_call: TRBV7-9; d_call: .; cdr3_nt: TGTGCCAGCAGGGGGAGGGGGGACCCCGGAAATGAGCAGTTCTTC; cdr3_aa: CASRGRGDPGNEQFF
j_call: TRBJ1-2; clone_size: .; v_call: TRBV29-1; d_call: .; cdr3_nt: TGCAGCGTTGAACCTTGGGACAACTATGGCTACACCTTC; cdr3_aa: CSVEPWDNYGYTF
j_call: TRBJ2-2; clone_size: .; v_call: TRBV5-1; d_call: .; cdr3_nt: TGCGCCAGCAGCCCTACTTTCGGACTACTAGAAAGGACCGGGGAGCTGTTTTTT; cdr3_aa: CASSPTFGLLERTGELFF
j_call: TRBJ2-4; clone_size: few; v_call: TRBV25-1; d_call: .; cdr3_nt: TGTGCCAGCAGTCAAGGTCCAGTTCAGTACTTC; cdr3_aa: CASSQGPVQYF
j_call: TRBJ1-1; clone_size: .; v_call: TRBV3-1/TRBV3-2; d_call: .; cdr3_nt: TGTGCCAGCAGCCCCCTTCCCGGCAGGAACACTGAAGCTTTCTTT; cdr3_aa: CASSPLPGRNTEAFF
j_call: TRBJ2-7; clone_size: .; v_call: TRBV19; d_call: .; cdr3_nt: TGTGCCAGTAGTATAGCTTCGGTCGGCGGGAAGGACGAGCAGTACTTC; cdr3_aa: CASSIASVGGKDEQYF
j_call: TRBJ1-3; clone_size: .; v_call: TRBV7-3; d_call: .; cdr3_nt: TGTGCCAGCAGCCCTGACTCTGGAAACACCATATATTTT; cdr3_aa: CASSPDSGNTIYF
j_call: TRBJ1-2; clone_size: .; v_call: TRBV29-1; d_call: TRBD1; cdr3_nt: TGCAGCGTTGAACAGGCAGGGGGCGGATATGGCTACACCTTC; cdr3_aa: CSVEQAGGGYGYTF
j_call: TRBJ1-5; clone_size: .; v_call: TRBV5-6; d_call: .; cdr3_nt: TGTGCCAGCAGCGTGTCGTTAGGGTTTAATCAGCCCCAGCATTTT; cdr3_aa: CASSVSLGFNQPQHF
j_call: TRBJ1-4; clone_size: .; v_call: TRBV24-1; d_call: .; cdr3_nt: TGTGCCACCAGTCCCGCGGGGGGCGGGGATGAAAAACTGTTTTTT; cdr3_aa: CATSPAGGGDEKLFF
j_call: TRBJ2-2; clone_size: .; v_call: TRBV30; d_call: .; cdr3_nt: TGTGCCTGGAGTGTAAACGGCGGGGAGCTGTTTTTT; cdr3_aa: CAWSVNGGELFF
j_call: TRBJ1-6; clone_size: .; v_call: TRBV7-2; d_call: .; cdr3_nt: TGTGCCAGCAGCTTAGCCCCCCGGCATTCACCCCTCCACTTT; cdr3_aa: CASSLAPRHSPLHF
j_call: TRBJ2-3; clone_size: .; v_call: TRBV27; d_call: .; cdr3_nt: TGTGCCAGCAGTTTCCAATTTAAGGGACTCCGGGTCCCAGATACGCAGTATTTT; cdr3_aa: CASSFQFKGLRVPDTQYF
j_call: TRBJ2-1; clone_size: .; v_call: TRBV7-2; d_call: .; cdr3_nt: TGTGCCAGCAGCCCGTGGACTACCAATGAGCAGTTCTTC; cdr3_aa: CASSPWTTNEQFF
j_call: TRBJ2-1; clone_size: .; v_call: TRBV18; d_call: TRBD2; cdr3_nt: TGTGCCAGCTCATCAGAACTAGCGGGAGGTCTGAATGAGCAGTTCTTC; cdr3_aa: CASSSELAGGLNEQFF
j_call: TRBJ1-5; clone_size: once; v_call: TRBV20-1; d_call: .; cdr3_nt: TGCAGTGCGAGTGGGGGGCGCGACAATCAGCCCCAGCATTTT; cdr3_aa: CSASGGRDNQPQHF
j_call: TRBJ2-1; clone_size: .; v_call: TRBV5-6; d_call: .; cdr3_nt: TGTGCCAGCAGCCCGGACGTCTTATGGGATGAGCAGTTCTTC; cdr3_aa: CASSPDVLWDEQFF
j_call: TRBJ1-2; clone_size: .; v_call: TRBV4-1; d_call: .; cdr3_nt: TGCGCCAGCAGCCAAGGACAGGCTTCCTATGGCTACACCTTC; cdr3_aa: CASSQGQASYGYTF
j_call: TRBJ2-6; clone_size: .; v_call: TRBV5-6; d_call: TRBD2; cdr3_nt: TGTGCCAGCAGCTTTCGACTAGCGAGAAGGGTAGGGGCCAACGTCCTGACTTTC; cdr3_aa: CASSFRLARRVGANVLTF
j_call: TRBJ2-1; clone_size: .; v_call: TRBV4-3; d_call: .; cdr3_nt: TGCGCCAGCAGCCAAGATCTCGTATTTGAGCAGTTCTTC; cdr3_aa: CASSQDLVFEQFF
j_call: TRBJ2-7; clone_size: .; v_call: TRBV3-1/TRBV3-2; d_call: TRBD2; cdr3_nt: TGTGCCAGCAGCTTAGCGGGAGGCGAGCAGTACTTC; cdr3_aa: CASSLAGGEQYF
j_call: TRBJ1-2; clone_size: .; v_call: TRBV24-1; d_call: TRBD1; cdr3_nt: TGTGCCACCAGTGACCCGGACAGGGGGCTCCATGGCTACACCTTC; cdr3_aa: CATSDPDRGLHGYTF
j_call: TRBJ2-1; clone_size: once; v_call: TRBV13; d_call: TRBD2; cdr3_nt: TGTGCCAGCAGCCCCCAGTGGGCTAGCGGGAGTGAGCAGTTCTTC; cdr3_aa: CASSPQWASGSEQFF
j_call: TRBJ1-4; clone_size: .; v_call: TRBV28; d_call: TRBD1; cdr3_nt: TGTGCCAGCAGTTCACCGGGACAGGGAAATGAAAAACTGTTTTTT; cdr3_aa: CASSSPGQGNEKLFF
j_call: TRBJ2-3; clone_size: .; v_call: TRBV11-2; d_call: TRBD2; cdr3_nt: TGTGCCAGCAGCTTAGGTCTAGCGGGCGCAGATACGCAGTATTTT; cdr3_aa: CASSLGLAGADTQYF
j_call: TRBJ2-7; clone_size: .; v_call: TRBV29-1; d_call: .; cdr3_nt: TGCAGCGTTGTTGAAAGGAGCTCCTACGAGCAGTACTTC; cdr3_aa: CSVVERSSYEQYF
j_call: TRBJ1-1; clone_size: .; v_call: TRBV6-6; d_call: TRBD1; cdr3_nt: TGTGCCAGCAGTTACTCGGGGACAGAAACTGAAGCTTTCTTT; cdr3_aa: CASSYSGTETEAFF
j_call: TRBJ1-2; clone_size: .; v_call: TRBV3-1/TRBV3-2; d_call: .; cdr3_nt: TGTGCCAGCAGCCAAGAGTGGGCAACGGATGGCTACACCTTC; cdr3_aa: CASSQEWATDGYTF
j_call: TRBJ2-1; clone_size: .; v_call: TRBV7-9; d_call: .; cdr3_nt: TGTGCCAGCAGCCTAACAGGATACAATGAGCAGTTCTTC; cdr3_aa: CASSLTGYNEQFF